This entry describes one TCR beta chain. This clonotype was detected once. Its antigen has not been determined. The sample holds no much larger clone one base away, and base qualities are not on file. Single-read evidence is weak. RNA was extracted with the RNeasy kit and roughly 0.45 to 1 ug was reverse transcribed using random hexamers. TCR beta CDR3 regions were amplified with the immunoSEQ multiplex PCR assay covering 54 Vbeta and 13 Jbeta segments. To correct PCR amplification bias, a synthetic template baseline was used for both primer optimization and computational correction. In the paper's pipeline: Reads were assigned to V, D and J genes according to IMGT and analyzed in immunoSEQ Analyzer, with only productive sequences retained. Clonality was computed as one minus Shannon entropy normalized by log2 of the number of productive unique sequences. For each patient and control, public and private clones were evaluated among the 100 most prevalent clones. Clones were defined as Susac-specific when absent from the healthy and MS cohorts, from about 1,100 published viral clones and from other ImmuneACCESS disease sequences. TCRdb trimmed the raw reads at Q25, called clones with MiXCR and kept productive beta chains. Rows with one shared CDR3 protein collapse into an entry with the most common genes and DNA. What appears here as the V and J calls and clone size reflects TCRdb's work, not the paper's. A total of around 200,000 distinct CDR3 sequences appear in this sample, around 95% of them only once. Roughly 0.1% of the sample is in the top ten clones.

High-throughput TCR beta sequencing profiled peripheral blood CD8+ and CD4+ T cells from healthy donors, Susac syndrome patients and multiple sclerosis patients. The healthy donors served as controls matched for age and sex. Bulk CD8+ and CD4+ T cells were purified magnetically by negative isolation, whereas CD8+ TEMRA cells were enriched by FACS. Blood was collected in EDTA tubes and processed within 24 hours, with PBMCs isolated through density gradient centrifugation. PBMCs intended for TCR sequencing were cryopreserved in liquid nitrogen and thawed later in a water bath at 37 degrees C. Purity of sorted or isolated CD4+, CD8+ and CD8+ TEMRA cells was at least 90%. The data are from a study of CD8 T cells in Susac syndrome (dated by TCRdb to between 2017 and 2020). Regarding the study in general: Repertoire sequencing was used to test whether CD8+ T cell activation and differentiation in Susac syndrome was antigen driven.

Trimming at the junction amounts to 1 base on V and 10 bases on J, and the germline ends lie 11 bases apart. The germline V gene yields KGHDR for CDR1 and SFDVKD for CDR2. The CDR3 goes from the cysteine to the phenylalanine over 13 residues. The read is trimmed to its CDR3 DNA, 39 bases read in frame from base 1. Overall study results and their limits: The number of individuals in the TCR sequencing and HLA analysis was recognized as being relatively small.

The chain employs TRBV24-1 and TRBJ2-3, with TRBD2 tentatively as D gene (6 bases match). The sequencing sample was made of CD4+ T cells from PBMCs. The receptor was derived from a human donor in good health. The CDR3 is CATSDFTGVAQYF. The DNA is TGTGCCACCAGTGATTTCACGGGAGTTGCGCAGTATTTT.